This TCR beta chain is from a study of CD8+CD57+ T cells in acquired aplastic anemia. The CDR3 is 16 residues long. Germline V gene data show CDR1 as KGHDR and CDR2 as SFDVKD. For this clonotype: Mismatch with germline at one junction end may stem from a read error.

Profiles of TCR beta VDJ and CDR3 were generated from a genomic DNA template. From the reads, TCRdb called clonotypes with MiXCR, one entry per CDR3 protein. The table includes just over 400,000 distinct CDR3 sequences, roughly 64% detected once. The rearrangement uses TRBV24-1 and TRBJ2-7; the D gene could be TRBD1 or TRBD2 (6 bases each). The sequence was obtained from a human donor in good health, serving as a control. The sequenced material came from sorted CD4+, CD8+, or CD8+CD57+ T cells (not recorded which) from PBMCs. The CDR3 DNA reads TGTGCCAGCAGCGAGGGGACACGGATAGGGGGGCATGAGCAGTACTTT. Its translation: CASSEGTRIGGHEQYF.